Below are 8 T cell receptor beta chains sequenced from a single sample in a study of OX40 agonist ivuxolimab in advanced cancers. The data were produced by immunoSEQ multiplex PCR, yet TCRdb's version contains in-frame clones alone and is incomplete. The sample lists tens of thousands of clones; roughly 87% were seen once. Here the sequenced sample was CD4+ or CD8+ T cells sorted from blood, taken in a trial of the OX40 agonist ivuxolimab. Receptors were obtained from an adult with an advanced solid tumor such as melanoma, head and neck, liver or kidney cancer.

The CDR3 loop reads CASSPNGRGTDTQYF. For the CDR3, the DNA is TGTGCCAGCTCACCAAATGGCAGGGGAACAGATACGCAGTATTTT. The chain joins TRBV18 to TRBJ2-3; D perhaps matches TRBD1 (6 bases). This CDR3 is 15 amino acids long. The V and J ends lost 2 bases and 3 bases respectively, with 12 bases between them. CDR1 and CDR2 (germline): KGHSH, LQKENI.

The chain couples TRBV9 to TRBJ1-2; 7 bases line up with TRBD1. This CDR3 region has 15 residues. The ends lost 0 bases at V and 4 bases at J; junction bases unmatched: 6. The germline V gene encodes CDR1 SGDLS and CDR2 YYNGEE. CDR3 region: CASSVAGTALYGYTF. Written as DNA, the CDR3 is TGTGCCAGCAGCGTAGCTGGGACAGCACTCTATGGCTACACCTTC.

The gene calls are TRBV5-1 and TRBJ1-1; D is uncertain. The CDR3 loop spans 13 amino acids. Per germline, CDR1 SGHRS and CDR2 YFSETQ. The V and J ends lost 4 bases and 4 bases respectively, with 11 bases between them. The CDR3 protein is CASSAGRGTEAFF. As DNA, the CDR3 is TGCGCCAGCAGCGCCGGACGGGGCACTGAAGCTTTCTTT.

The chain employs TRBV5-1 and TRBJ2-3; 15 bases match TRBD2. V dropped 3 bases and J dropped 4; count of bases not matched to a gene: 3. CDR3 length equals 16 residues. Germline loops: CDR1 SGHRS, CDR2 YFSETQ. CDR3 amino acids: CASSWGLAGGADTQYF. The CDR3 DNA reads as TGCGCCAGCAGCTGGGGACTAGCGGGGGGTGCAGATACGCAGTATTTT. The full variable domain, its missing parts supplied by reference TRBV5-1 and TRBJ2-3, is KAGVTQTPRYLIKTRGQQVTLSCSPISGHRSVSWYQQTPGQGLQFLFEYFSETQRNKGNFPGRFSGRQFSNSRSEMNVSTLELGDSALYLCASSWGLAGGADTQYFGPGTRLTVL.

The rearrangement joins TRBV6-5 to TRBJ1-4; 7 nucleotides line up with TRBD1. The CDR3 has 12 residues. The trim removed 6 bases at V and 8 bases at J, leaving 3 bases unmatched. Germline V gene lookup returns CDR1 MNHEY and CDR2 SVGAGI. The CDR3 nucleotides are TGTGCCAGCAGACAGGGGTGGGAAAAACTGTTTTTT. It yields the protein CASRQGWEKLFF.

This clone has a single count. The chain carries TRBV30 and TRBJ2-7; D remains unclear. The CDR3 sequence is 13 residues long. Trimming left V 3 bases short and J 0 bases short, with 9 bases between. CDR1 and CDR2 from the germline V gene are GTSNPN and SVGIG (reference sequence). CDR3 sequence reads: CAWRTPPSYEQYF. CDR3 DNA sequence: TGTGCCTGGAGGACCCCCCCCTCCTACGAGCAGTACTTC.

The chain carries TRBV7-2 and TRBJ2-3; D gene uncertain. CDR3 size: 14 residues. Per germline, CDR1 SGHTA and CDR2 FQGNSA. V shed 0 bases and J shed 6 bases, with 10 bases lying between them. In DNA, the CDR3 is TGTGCCAGCAGCTTAGCACTATCCGGGGATACGCAGTATTTT. Protein sequence: CASSLALSGDTQYF. The complete variable domain, with remaining parts taken from reference TRBV7-2 and TRBJ2-3, reads GAGVSQSPSNKVTEKGKDVELRCDPISGHTALYWYRQSLGQGLEFLIYFQGNSAPDKSGLPSDRFSAERTGGSVSTLTIQRTQQEDSAVYLCASSLALSGDTQYFGPGTRLTVL.

The chain carries TRBV4-1 and TRBJ2-7; 11 nucleotides match TRBD2. Germline V CDR1 and CDR2: MGHRA, YSYEKL. The CDR3 consists of 16 residues. Germline trimming cut 6 bases from V and 1 base from J; bases unmatched to any gene: 8. CDR3 DNA sequence: TGCGCCAGCAGGCGAGAACTAGCGGGGGTATCCTACGAGCAGTACTTC. This encodes CASRRELAGVSYEQYF.